This TCR beta chain was recorded in a study of blood T cell repertoires in COVID-19. Overall study context: Italy, Spain and the United States were the sources of the convalescent and acute COVID-19 samples. Sample material is recorded as cDNA or gDNA derived from T cells, B-cell-depleted T cells, or PBMCs.

Per the germline V gene, CDR1 is GTSNPN and CDR2 is SVGIG (reference sequence). Unmatched junction bases numbered 10, after V lost 3 bases and J lost 10 bases. The CDR3 has 15 amino acids. Recovered status applied to Cohort 3 donors who had two consecutive negative PCRs. It also applied to those with clearance or with symptom resolution. This table comes from immunoSEQ multiplex PCR, and its TCRdb copy is limited to in-frame clones, with some not included. The data hold 350,000 or so clones, with more than 85% observed a single time. This sequence originates from a woman aged 25 to 39 who had recovered from COVID-19. The sample comprised PBMCs or T cells enriched from blood (not recorded which). The chain has TRBV30 and TRBJ1-6; 9 nucleotides match TRBD1. The CDR3 loop is CAWRGRGTGPSPLHF. In DNA, the CDR3 is TGTGCCTGGAGAGGGCGGGGGACAGGGCCATCACCCCTCCACTTT.